This is a list of T cell receptor beta chains from one sample in a study of CD8+ T cells in alopecia areata. The repertoire was sequenced with immunoSEQ multiplex PCR; TCRdb's copy has only in-frame clones and lacks some. The table lists several thousand clones, around 52% of them singletons. The input for sequencing was skin, taken at week 0. These receptors were obtained from a human donor with alopecia areata. Both conserved end residues are part of each CDR3. The D gene is left open where the match is weak. The size entry is marked missing in some rows and otherwise reads once, few, many or a size class.

abundance,d_gene,len,v_gene,j_gene,CDR3aa,CDR3nt
-,TRBD2,16,TRBV7-2,TRBJ2-7,CASSLASTSGSYEQYF,TGTGCCAGCAGCTTAGCGTCGACTAGCGGCTCCTACGAGCAGTACTTC
-,TRBD1,15,TRBV15,TRBJ2-1,CATSGDRGQGNEQFF,TGTGCCACCAGCGGAGACAGGGGGCAGGGCAATGAGCAGTTCTTC
-,-,18,TRBV5-1,TRBJ2-2,CASSWGALDYVGDGELFF,TGCGCCAGCAGCTGGGGAGCCCTGGACTACGTCGGCGACGGGGAGCTGTTTTTT
few,-,15,TRBV5-1,TRBJ2-1,CASSLVRDAGHEQFF,TGCGCCAGCAGCTTGGTCCGGGACGCTGGCCATGAGCAGTTCTTC
-,TRBD2,17,TRBV2,TRBJ2-7,CASRGLAGTPGSYEQYF,TGTGCCAGCAGGGGACTAGCGGGAACCCCCGGCTCCTACGAGCAGTACTTC
-,-,17,TRBV7-9,TRBJ2-3,CASSLDSDRRGFVTQYF,TGTGCCAGTAGCCTAGATTCGGACCGCCGAGGGTTCGTCACGCAGTATTTT
-,TRBD2,17,TRBV28,TRBJ2-3,CASCLGEGVVLGDTQYF,TGTGCCAGCTGTCTGGGGGAGGGAGTAGTATTAGGAGATACGCAGTATTTT
-,TRBD1,16,TRBV4-1,TRBJ2-3,CASSQKQGAGTDTQYF,TGCGCCAGCAGCCAAAAACAGGGGGCTGGCACAGATACGCAGTATTTT
-,TRBD1,16,TRBV6-1,TRBJ2-7,CASSGGWGTGGYEQYF,TGTGCCAGCAGTGGTGGTTGGGGGACAGGAGGCTACGAGCAGTACTTC
-,-,14,TRBV27,TRBJ1-2,CASSLRAGLDGYTF,TGTGCCAGCAGTTTGAGGGCAGGGTTGGATGGCTACACCTTC
-,-,13,TRBV29-1,TRBJ2-5,CSVLSGVVETQYF,TGCAGCGTTCTTTCAGGGGTTGTCGAGACCCAGTACTTC
medium-sized,-,11,TRBV30,TRBJ2-7,CAWSATYEQYF,TGTGCCTGGAGTGCGACCTACGAGCAGTACTTC
-,TRBD2,16,TRBV27,TRBJ2-1,CASTLGPGGLYNEQFF,TGTGCCAGCACCCTCGGTCCGGGAGGTCTATACAATGAGCAGTTCTTC
few,-,15,TRBV4-1,TRBJ1-2,CASSQDRWGNYGYTF,TGCGCCAGCAGCCAAGATCGGTGGGGCAACTATGGCTACACCTTC
-,TRBD2,12,TRBV29-1,TRBJ2-3,CSVDGGEDTQYF,TGCAGCGTCGACGGGGGGGAAGATACGCAGTATTTT
-,TRBD1,15,TRBV7-9,TRBJ2-3,CASSLVGQGADTQYF,TGTGCCAGCAGCCTCGTCGGACAGGGTGCGGATACGCAGTATTTT
-,-,13,TRBV5-8,TRBJ1-1,CASSLLGGSEAFF,TGTGCCAGCAGCTTGCTCGGAGGGTCTGAAGCTTTCTTT
-,TRBD2,17,TRBV14,TRBJ2-5,CASNQERTSGSRKTQYF,TGTGCCAGCAACCAAGAGAGGACCAGCGGGAGTAGGAAGACCCAGTACTTC
-,-,14,TRBV7-6,TRBJ1-1,CASSLADRNTEAFF,TGTGCCAGCAGCTTAGCAGACAGGAACACTGAAGCTTTCTTT
-,-,13,TRBV28,TRBJ2-7,CASSRGESYEQYF,TGTGCCAGCAGCCGTGGAGAGAGCTACGAGCAGTACTTC
-,-,15,TRBV2,TRBJ1-6,CASMKDSSYNSPLHF,TGTGCCAGCATGAAGGACAGCTCCTATAATTCACCCCTCCACTTT
few,-,13,TRBV5-1,TRBJ2-7,CASSLDVANEQYF,TGCGCCAGCAGCTTGGACGTGGCGAACGAGCAGTACTTC
few,TRBD2,17,TRBV18,TRBJ2-5,CASSTVTTGTSEETQYF,TGTGCCAGCTCAACCGTTACTACAGGGACTAGCGAGGAGACCCAGTACTTC
-,-,15,TRBV11-2,TRBJ2-1,CASNRQGGSYNEQFF,TGTGCCAGCAACCGACAAGGTGGGTCCTACAATGAGCAGTTCTTC
-,TRBD1,15,TRBV5-1,TRBJ1-1,CASSSEGQGNTEAFF,TGCGCCAGCAGCTCTGAGGGACAGGGGAACACTGAAGCTTTCTTT
few,-,15,TRBV18,TRBJ2-1,CASSGGAASYNEQFF,TGTGCCAGCTCCGGTGGGGCAGCCTCCTACAATGAGCAGTTCTTC
-,TRBD2,16,TRBV4-1,TRBJ2-4,CASSQVAGVAENIQYF,TGCGCCAGCAGCCAGGTAGCGGGAGTCGCCGAAAACATTCAGTACTTC
-,-,18,TRBV7-8,TRBJ2-1,CASSLPRPGIQVGDEQFF,TGTGCCAGCAGCTTACCTAGACCCGGAATACAAGTTGGCGATGAGCAGTTCTTC
-,-,12,TRBV29-1,TRBJ2-3,CSVEGGTDTQYF,TGCAGCGTTGAAGGGGGCACAGATACGCAGTATTTT
-,-,16,TRBV5-4,TRBJ2-1,CASSRGTGGLGDEQFF,TGTGCCAGCAGCAGGGGGACGGGTGGCCTTGGGGATGAGCAGTTCTTC
-,-,13,TRBV5-1,TRBJ2-3,CASSWDPLDTQYF,TGCGCCAGCAGCTGGGACCCCCTGGATACGCAGTATTTT